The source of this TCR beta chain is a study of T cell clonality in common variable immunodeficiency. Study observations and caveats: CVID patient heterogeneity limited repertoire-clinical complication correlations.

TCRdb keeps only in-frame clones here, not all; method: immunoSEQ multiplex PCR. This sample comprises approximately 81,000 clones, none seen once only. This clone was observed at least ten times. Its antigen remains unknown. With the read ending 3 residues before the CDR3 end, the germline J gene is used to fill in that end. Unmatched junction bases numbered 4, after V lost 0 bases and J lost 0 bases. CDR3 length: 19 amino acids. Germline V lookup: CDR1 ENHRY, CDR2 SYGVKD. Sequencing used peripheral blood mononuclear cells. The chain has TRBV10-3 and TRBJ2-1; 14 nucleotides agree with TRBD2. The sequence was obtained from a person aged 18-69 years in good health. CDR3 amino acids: CAISESTSGRASSYNEQFF. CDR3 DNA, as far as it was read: TGTGCCATCAGTGAGTCGACTAGCGGGAGGGCAAGCTCCTACAATGAG.